The next 26 T cell receptor beta chains were all read from a single sample in a study of PD-1 blockade in classical Hodgkin lymphoma. Clones were sequenced by immunoSEQ multiplex PCR, and TCRdb holds only the in-frame ones, with some missing. The sample shows around 42,000 clones, 60% to 75% of them seen only once. Brentuximab vedotin exposure varied among the patients, all of whom had relapsed after autologous stem cell transplantation. The starting material was peripheral blood mononuclear cells (PBMCs), obtained at baseline. Every receptor here comes from a human donor with classical Hodgkin lymphoma.

This clone was recorded once. This same CDR3 is encoded by further DNA sequences in the sample. In nucleotides, the CDR3 is TGCGCCAGCAGCTTGGAAGGGGGAAACACTGAAGCTTTCTTT. This encodes CASSLEGGNTEAFF. This chain joins TRBV5-1 and TRBJ1-1; weak D call: TRBD1 (6 bases). The V end was cut by 0 bases, the J end by 2 bases, with 8 bases between. The CDR3 consists of 14 residues. CDR1 SGHRS and CDR2 YFSETQ come from the germline V gene.

The rearrangement uses TRBV27 and TRBJ1-1, with 8 bases lining up with TRBD1. With V trimmed by 5 bases and J by 4 bases, 9 bases remained unmatched. Germline lookup yields CDR1 MNHEY and CDR2 SMNVEV (reference sequence). The CDR3 has 15 amino acids. CDR3 residues: CASSDQTGVGTEAFF. Written as DNA, the CDR3 is TGTGCCAGCAGTGACCAGACAGGGGTAGGCACTGAAGCTTTCTTT.

Judged by abundance, this clone is medium-sized. The rearrangement uses TRBV7-6 and TRBJ1-1; TRBD1 might be the D (5 bases). This CDR3 is 15 amino acids long. The germline gives CDR1 SGHVS, CDR2 FNYEAQ. Trimming removed 4 bases from V and 6 bases from J, with 18 bases in between. CDR3 protein: CASSSIFSGGAEAFF. The CDR3 coding sequence is TGTGCCAGCAGCTCGATTTTCAGTGGAGGGGCTGAAGCTTTCTTT.

J is TRBJ2-7 and V is TRBV5-4; D might be TRBD1 or TRBD2, each matching 6 bases. Trimming cost V 0 bases and J 0 bases, with 13 bases left between them. CDR3 length: 16 amino acids. CDR1 and CDR2 from the germline V gene are SGHNT and YYREEE (reference sequence). CDR3 loop: CASSLGGGGSSYEQYF. In DNA form, the CDR3 reads TGTGCCAGCAGCTTGGGAGGAGGGGGAAGCTCCTACGAGCAGTACTTC.

The gene calls are TRBV7-9 and TRBJ1-1; the D is unclear. The CDR3 runs to 14 residues. Germline V lookup: CDR1 SEHNR, CDR2 FQNEAQ (reference sequence). Trimming shortened V by 4 bases and J by 6 bases, and 15 bases separated the two germline ends. The CDR3 DNA reads TGTGCCAGCAGCTCGTTGTGGAGTACCCCTGAAGCTTTCTTT. As protein: CASSSLWSTPEAFF.

This chain uses TRBV5-1 with TRBJ2-1; D might be TRBD1 (5 bases). The CDR3 length is 10 residues. V lost 6 bases and J 9 bases, leaving 7 bases between the germline ends. Germline V gene data show CDR1 as SGHRS and CDR2 as YFSETQ. The CDR3 spells CASTGIEQFF. The CDR3 DNA is TGCGCCAGCACAGGGATTGAGCAGTTCTTC. Using reference TRBV5-1 and TRBJ2-1 for the parts outside the CDR3, the full variable domain is KAGVTQTPRYLIKTRGQQVTLSCSPISGHRSVSWYQQTPGQGLQFLFEYFSETQRNKGNFPGRFSGRQFSNSRSEMNVSTLELGDSALYLCASTGIEQFFGPGTRLTVL.

The V call is TRBV28, the J call TRBJ2-5; 9 nucleotides agree with TRBD1. CDR1 MDHEN and CDR2 SYDVKM come from the germline V gene. The CDR3 has 14 residues. J gave up 4 bases and V 6 bases, and 6 bases lay outside the gene matches. CDR3: CASSPTGGRETQYF. The CDR3, as DNA: TGTGCCAGCAGCCCGACAGGGGGGAGAGAGACCCAGTACTTC.

The V gene is TRBV7-9, the J gene TRBJ2-3; 7 bases map to TRBD2. Germline V gene lookup returns CDR1 SEHNR and CDR2 FQNEAQ (reference sequence). The J segment lost 8 bases and the V segment lost 4 bases, leaving 18 bases of the junction unmatched. The CDR3 sequence is 17 residues long. CDR3 protein: CASSYPGGLDRSGTQYF. CDR3 nucleotide sequence: TGTGCCAGCAGCTATCCCGGCGGACTAGACAGAAGTGGTACGCAGTATTTT.

The CDR3 DNA reads as TGTGCCAGCAGCTTCGGGCAGTCTAGCACAGATACGCAGTATTTT. It is translated as CASSFGQSSTDTQYF. The V and J genes are TRBV7-6 and TRBJ2-3; D unresolved. The CDR3 loop spans 15 amino acids. The V end was cut by 3 bases, the J end by 0 bases, with 10 bases between. The V gene's germline CDR1 is SGHVS and CDR2 FNYEAQ. Full variable domain (rest looked up from reference TRBV7-6 and TRBJ2-3): GAGVSQSPRYKVTKRGQDVALRCDPISGHVSLYWYRQALGQGPEFLTYFNYEAQQDKSGLPNDRFSAERPEGSISTLTIQRTEQRDSAMYRCASSFGQSSTDTQYFGPGTRLTVL.

The V gene is TRBV29-1, the J gene TRBJ2-1; 11 bases agree with TRBD2. Germline V gene lookup returns CDR1 SQVTM and CDR2 ANQGSEA. Trimming took 4 bases from V and 0 from J; bases not matched to a gene: 11. This CDR3 spans 18 amino acids. The DNA of the CDR3 is TGCAGCGTTGGGGGGGAGACTAGCGGGACGAGCTCCTACAATGAGCAGTTCTTC. It is translated as CSVGGETSGTSSYNEQFF.

This clone occurred once. V gene TRBV7-2 combines with J gene TRBJ1-4; D is possibly TRBD1 (6 bases). Germline CDR1 is SGHTA and CDR2 is FQGNSA. This CDR3 has 17 residues. V was clipped by 5 bases and J by 3 bases, with 19 bases between them. CDR3 residues: CASSQREGPGANEKLFF. The CDR3 DNA follows: TGTGCCAGCAGCCAAAGGGAGGGGCCAGGGGCTAATGAAAAACTGTTTTTT.

The chain carries TRBV7-3 and TRBJ1-1; TRBD1 agrees at 9 bases. V shed 5 bases, J shed 5 bases, and the junction held 6 bases outside the gene matches. Germline V gene lookup returns CDR1 SGHTA and CDR2 FQGTGA. The CDR3 loop spans 14 amino acids. The CDR3 DNA reads as TGTGCCAGCAGCGCTGACAGGGGGGCGACTGAAGCTTTCTTT. Encoded protein: CASSADRGATEAFF.

This clone showed up just once. V and J are TRBV11-2 and TRBJ2-3; the D gene is possibly TRBD2 (7 bases). Germline V gene lookup returns CDR1 SGHAT and CDR2 FQNNGV. CDR3 size: 18 residues. Deletions cut 4 bases from V and 3 bases from J, with 23 bases between. The CDR3 loop is CASSSPWRGRVLTDTQYF. Here the CDR3 DNA reads TGTGCCAGCAGCTCCCCTTGGAGGGGGAGGGTGCTAACAGATACGCAGTATTTT.

The chain joins TRBV7-8 to TRBJ1-1; 9 bases fit TRBD1. J gave up 6 bases and V 6 bases, and 8 bases lay outside the gene matches. The V gene's germline CDR1 is SGHVS and CDR2 FQNEAQ. The CDR3 is 14 residues long. CDR3 region: CASSRTGGDPEAFF. DNA for the CDR3: TGTGCCAGCAGTCGAACAGGGGGCGACCCTGAAGCTTTCTTT.

This sequence joins TRBV18 and TRBJ2-7; 7 nucleotides agree with TRBD1. V was clipped by 6 bases and J by 1 base; unmatched bases: 15. Germline V CDR1 and CDR2: KGHSH, LQKENI. The CDR3 consists of 17 residues. CDR3 loop: CASSRRADRDLSYEQYF. The CDR3 coding sequence is TGTGCCAGCTCCCGACGGGCTGACAGGGACCTTTCCTACGAGCAGTACTTC.

There are a few counts of this clone. CDR3 sequence (DNA): TGTGCCAGCAGTGACGGAGGGGGCACGTCAGATACGCAGTATTTT. Encoded protein: CASSDGGGTSDTQYF. This sequence joins TRBV6-4 and TRBJ2-3, with D perhaps TRBD1 (7 bases). Trimming pared 2 bases from V and 4 bases from J, leaving 13 bases between. The CDR3 runs 15 residues. CDR1 MRHNA and CDR2 SNTAGT come from the germline V gene.

This clone was seen a few times. The rearrangement uses TRBV5-8 and TRBJ2-5; TRBD2 matches 7 bases. Trimming at V came to 0 bases and at J to 6 bases, leaving 8 bases not matched to a gene. The CDR3 covers 15 residues. Germline CDR1 reads SGHTS; CDR2 reads YDEGEE. The CDR3 region is CASSLGTSNPQTQYF. For the CDR3, the DNA is TGTGCCAGCAGCTTGGGGACTAGTAATCCGCAGACCCAGTACTTC.

The gene calls are TRBV9 and TRBJ2-2; 11 bases map to TRBD2. There are 18 residues in the CDR3. The V gene's germline CDR1 is SGDLS and CDR2 YYNGEE. The ends lost 1 base at V and 1 base at J; junction bases unmatched: 6. CDR3 bases: TGTGCCAGCAGCGTATTTAGCGGGAGGGCCGGGAACACCGGGGAGCTGTTTTTT. The encoded protein is CASSVFSGRAGNTGELFF.

The chain carries TRBV5-4 and TRBJ2-5; tentatively, D is TRBD1 (6 bases). Germline CDR1 SGHNT, CDR2 YYREEE (reference sequence). The CDR3 totals 14 residues. Between the trimmed V and J ends, which lost 10 bases and 2 bases, there was a span of 18 bases. The CDR3: CALGAENPQETQYF. The CDR3, as DNA: TGTGCCTTGGGGGCAGAAAACCCTCAAGAGACCCAGTACTTC.

The chain joins TRBV5-4 to TRBJ2-3; D is perhaps TRBD1 (5 bases). The CDR3 totals 16 residues. Germline loops: CDR1 SGHNT, CDR2 YYREEE (reference sequence). V was pared by 5 bases and J by 1 base, with 17 bases between. CDR3 DNA: TGTGCCAGCAGGTTCAGGGTTACGGGCCGCACAGATACGCAGTATTTT. It is translated as CASRFRVTGRTDTQYF.

The chain links TRBV4-2 to TRBJ2-1; weak D call: TRBD2 (6 bases). This CDR3 comprises 16 residues. The V and J ends lost 0 bases and 7 bases respectively, with 16 bases between them. CDR1 and CDR2 (germline): LGHNA, YNFKEQ. The CDR3 protein is CASSQDSGEGWNEQFF. DNA for the CDR3: TGTGCCAGCAGCCAAGATAGCGGAGAGGGGTGGAATGAGCAGTTCTTC.

This sequence joins TRBV5-4 and TRBJ1-1, with D possibly matching TRBD1 (5 bases). The CDR3 spans 18 residues. V gave up 4 bases and J gave up 4 bases, with 26 bases separating them. Germline V gene data show CDR1 as SGHNT and CDR2 as YYREEE (reference sequence). This CDR3 reads CASSSPTQVGAEGTEAFF. The CDR3 DNA follows: TGTGCCAGCAGCAGCCCCACTCAGGTCGGGGCGGAAGGCACTGAAGCTTTCTTT.

The genes are TRBV19 and TRBJ1-5; TRBD1 matches 9 bases. Germline trimming cut 6 bases from V and 5 bases from J; bases unmatched to any gene: 5. The CDR3 sequence is 14 residues long. Germline lookup yields CDR1 LNHDA and CDR2 SQIVND (reference sequence). The CDR3 loop is CASRGTGWYQPQHF. CDR3 in DNA: TGTGCCAGTAGGGGGACAGGGTGGTATCAGCCCCAGCATTTT.

This clone showed up just a few times. Written as DNA, the CDR3 is TGTGCCAGCAGCTTGGTACCAGAGGGGGGGGAGACCCAGTACTTC. Translating it yields CASSLVPEGGETQYF. The genes are TRBV5-4 and TRBJ2-5; perhaps TRBD2 as D (7 bases). CDR3 size: 15 residues. V was clipped by 0 bases and J by 5 bases, with 14 bases between them. Germline V gives CDR1 SGHNT, CDR2 YYREEE (reference sequence).

The gene calls are TRBV5-3 and TRBJ1-5; 7 positions agree with TRBD1. TRBV5-3 is filed as an ORF, its function uncertain. V lost 8 bases to trimming and J lost 1 base; unmatched junction nucleotides: 9. CDR3 length: 15 residues. The CDR3 is CASSPHRGSNQPQHF. CDR3 in DNA: TGTGCCAGCAGCCCTCACAGGGGCAGCAATCAGCCCCAGCATTTT.

This clone was counted a few times. V gene TRBV2 combines with J gene TRBJ2-7, with a tentative D call TRBD2 (5 bases). The CDR3 covers 13 residues. Germline CDR1 SNHLY, CDR2 FYNNEI. V was shortened by 4 bases and J by 6 bases, with 13 bases between the two germline ends. CDR3 loop: CASSVTDGIEQYF. The DNA for the CDR3 is TGTGCCAGCAGTGTAACCGACGGGATCGAGCAGTACTTC.